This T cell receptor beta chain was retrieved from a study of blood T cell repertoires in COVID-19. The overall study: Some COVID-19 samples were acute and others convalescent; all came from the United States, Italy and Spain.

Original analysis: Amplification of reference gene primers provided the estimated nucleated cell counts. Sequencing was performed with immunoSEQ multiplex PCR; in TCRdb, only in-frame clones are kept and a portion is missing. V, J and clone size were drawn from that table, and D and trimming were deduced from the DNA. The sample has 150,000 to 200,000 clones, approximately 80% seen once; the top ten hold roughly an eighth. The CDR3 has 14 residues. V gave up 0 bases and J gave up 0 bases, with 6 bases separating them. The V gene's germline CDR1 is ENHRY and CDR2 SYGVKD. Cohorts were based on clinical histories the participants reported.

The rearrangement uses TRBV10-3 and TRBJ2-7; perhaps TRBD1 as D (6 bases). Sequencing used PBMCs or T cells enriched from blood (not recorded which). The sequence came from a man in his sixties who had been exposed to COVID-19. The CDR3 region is CAISESGGSYEQYF. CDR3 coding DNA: TGTGCCATCAGTGAGTCAGGGGGCTCCTACGAGCAGTACTTC.